This T cell receptor beta chain is from a study of CD8 T cells in Susac syndrome. Reverse transcription of 0.5 to 1 ug RNA was performed with random hexamers. With immunoSEQ multiplex PCR, TCR beta CDR3 was amplified across 54 Vbeta and 13 Jbeta. Each CDR3 protein is one row after TCRdb ran MiXCR on the immunoSEQ multiplex PCR reads. The sample has 250,000 to 350,000 distinct CDR3 sequences, approximately 81% seen once. The CDR3 runs to 11 residues. The ends were cut back, 1 base at V and 10 bases at J, with 5 bases in the middle. The study's findings and limits: Regarding the TCR sequencing and HLA analysis, the study admitted that a relatively small number of individuals were involved.

CD8+ and CD4+ T cells taken from blood had their TCR beta sequenced. Purification of the CD8+ and CD4+ T cells relied on negative isolation, and TEMRA cells underwent FACS enrichment. This clonotype was counted a few times. Its target is not known. The sequenced material came from CD8+ T cells from PBMCs. This chain connects TRBV23-1 to TRBJ2-1; no clear D. TRBV23-1 is labeled an ORF, and its function is uncertain. The TCR comes from a human donor with multiple sclerosis. Here the CDR3 DNA reads TGCGCCAGCAGTCAATTGGGCGAGCAGTTCTTC. It encodes CASSQLGEQFF.